One TCR beta chain is described in this entry. Its antigen is currently unknown. TCRdb analysed the reads with MiXCR anew, one entry per CDR3 protein. The table records approximately 350,000 distinct CDR3 sequences, approximately 30% of them present only once. The data were obtained in a study of T cell repertoires in cytomegalovirus infection. Turning to the study itself: Both recently identified HLA-C-restricted and well-studied HLA-B-restricted CMV epitopes were used in the study. Indicated by public TCR beta signatures were CMV infection and matching HLA type.

Looked up from germline, CDR1 is KGHSH and CDR2 is LQKENI. The CDR3 spans 14 residues. The V and J ends lost 3 bases and 5 bases respectively, with 11 bases between them. Findings and limits, study-wide: Using cumulative public TCR beta family frequency, the authors identified those who carried CMV together with the relevant HLA. The response measured ex vivo was dominated by TCR beta clonotypes (HLA-C-restricted and CMV-specific).

Here the sequenced sample was cultured PBMCs, taken from culture after CMV antigen stimulation. This receptor was identified in a human donor in good health (CMV status not recorded). Some clones in this sample may be carry-over from other donors' samples. The chain joins TRBV18 to TRBJ2-1; no definite D call. The CDR3 protein is CASSPAIKNNEQFF. The CDR3 region has the DNA TGTGCCAGCTCACCGGCAATAAAAAACAATGAGCAGTTCTTC.